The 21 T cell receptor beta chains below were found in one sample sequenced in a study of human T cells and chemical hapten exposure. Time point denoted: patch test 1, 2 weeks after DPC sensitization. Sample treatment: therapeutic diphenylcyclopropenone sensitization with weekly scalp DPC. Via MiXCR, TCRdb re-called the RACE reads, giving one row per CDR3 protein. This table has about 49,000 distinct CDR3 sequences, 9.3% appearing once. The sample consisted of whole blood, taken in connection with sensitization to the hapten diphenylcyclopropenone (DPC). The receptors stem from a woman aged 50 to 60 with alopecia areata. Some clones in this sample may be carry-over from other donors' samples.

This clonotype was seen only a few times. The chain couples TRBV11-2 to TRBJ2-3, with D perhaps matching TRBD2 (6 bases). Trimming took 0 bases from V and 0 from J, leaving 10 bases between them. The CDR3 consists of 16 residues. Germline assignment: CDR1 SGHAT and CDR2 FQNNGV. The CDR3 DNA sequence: TGTGCCAGCAGCTTAGATCCTAGCGCTAGCACAGATACGCAGTATTTT. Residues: CASSLDPSASTDTQYF.

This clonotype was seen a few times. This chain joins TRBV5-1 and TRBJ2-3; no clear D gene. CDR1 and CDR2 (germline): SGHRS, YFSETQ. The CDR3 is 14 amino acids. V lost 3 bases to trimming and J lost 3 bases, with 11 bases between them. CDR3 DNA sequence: TGCGCCAGCAGCTACCGTCTTTTGACAGATACGCAGTATTTT. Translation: CASSYRLLTDTQYF.

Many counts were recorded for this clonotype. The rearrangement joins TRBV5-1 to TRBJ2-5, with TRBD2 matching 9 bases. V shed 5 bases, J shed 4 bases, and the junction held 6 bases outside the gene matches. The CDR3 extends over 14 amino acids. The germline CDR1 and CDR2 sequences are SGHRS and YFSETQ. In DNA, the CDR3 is TGCGCCAGCAGAAGGCGGGAGGGCCGAGAGACCCAGTACTTC. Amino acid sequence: CASRRREGRETQYF.

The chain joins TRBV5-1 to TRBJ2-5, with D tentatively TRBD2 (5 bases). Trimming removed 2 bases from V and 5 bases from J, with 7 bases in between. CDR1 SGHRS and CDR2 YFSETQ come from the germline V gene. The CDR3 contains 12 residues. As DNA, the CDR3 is TGCGCCAGCAGCTTTGAGGGTGAGACCCAGTACTTC. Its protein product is CASSFEGETQYF.

In DNA form, the CDR3 reads TGCAGCGTGACCCCCAGGGCGGGCCAGCCCCAGCATTTT. This sequence encodes CSVTPRAGQPQHF. The chain combines TRBV29-1 with TRBJ1-5; TRBD1 is a possible D gene (5 bases). V shed 6 bases and J shed 7 bases, with 16 bases lying between them. Germline V lookup: CDR1 SQVTM, CDR2 ANQGSEA. The CDR3 contains 13 residues.

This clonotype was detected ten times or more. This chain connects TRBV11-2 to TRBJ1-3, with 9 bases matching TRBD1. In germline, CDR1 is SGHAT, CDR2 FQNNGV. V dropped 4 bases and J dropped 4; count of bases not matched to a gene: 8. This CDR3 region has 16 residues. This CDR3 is CASSSGTGNVGNTIYF. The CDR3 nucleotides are TGTGCCAGCAGCTCCGGGACAGGGAACGTCGGAAACACCATATATTTT.

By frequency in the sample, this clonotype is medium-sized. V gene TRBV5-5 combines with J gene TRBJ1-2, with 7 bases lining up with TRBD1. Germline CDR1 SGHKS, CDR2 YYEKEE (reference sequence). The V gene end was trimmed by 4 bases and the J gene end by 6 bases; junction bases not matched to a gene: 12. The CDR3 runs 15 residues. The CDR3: CASSRTAGGLDGYTF. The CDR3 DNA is TGTGCCAGCAGCCGAACCGCAGGGGGACTTGATGGCTACACCTTC.

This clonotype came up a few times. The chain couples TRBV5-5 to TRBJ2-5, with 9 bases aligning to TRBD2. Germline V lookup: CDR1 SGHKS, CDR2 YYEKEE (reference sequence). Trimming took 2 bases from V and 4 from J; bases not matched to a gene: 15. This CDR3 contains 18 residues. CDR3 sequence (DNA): TGTGCCAGCAGCTTCTCTGTAGCGGGGGACCCGAGGGGAGAGACCCAGTACTTC. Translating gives CASSFSVAGDPRGETQYF. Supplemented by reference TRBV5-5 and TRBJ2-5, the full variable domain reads DAGVTQSPTHLIKTRGQQVTLRCSPISGHKSVSWYQQVLGQGPQFIFQYYEKEERGRGNFPDRFSARQFPNYSSELNVNALLLGDSALYLCASSFSVAGDPRGETQYFGPGTRLLVL.

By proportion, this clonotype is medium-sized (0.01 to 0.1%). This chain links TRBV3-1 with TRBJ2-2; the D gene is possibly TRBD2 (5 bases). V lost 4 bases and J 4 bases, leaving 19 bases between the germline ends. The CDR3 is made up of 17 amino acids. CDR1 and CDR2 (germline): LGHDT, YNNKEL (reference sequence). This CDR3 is CASSLSGQDGGTGELFF. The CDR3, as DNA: TGTGCCAGCAGCCTGTCCGGCCAGGACGGAGGCACCGGGGAGCTGTTTTTT.

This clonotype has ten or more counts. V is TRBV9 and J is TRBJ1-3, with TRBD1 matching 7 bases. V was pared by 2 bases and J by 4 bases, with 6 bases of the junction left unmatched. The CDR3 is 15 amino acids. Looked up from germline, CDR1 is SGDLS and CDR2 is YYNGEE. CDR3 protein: CASSVRQGSGNTIYF. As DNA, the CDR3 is TGTGCCAGCAGCGTGAGACAGGGATCCGGAAACACCATATATTTT.

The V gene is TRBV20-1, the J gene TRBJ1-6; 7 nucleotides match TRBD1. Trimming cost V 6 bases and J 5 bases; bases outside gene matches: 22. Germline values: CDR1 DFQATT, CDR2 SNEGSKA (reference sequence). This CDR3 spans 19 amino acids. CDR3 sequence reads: CSAIKNTGTEVRDNSPLHF. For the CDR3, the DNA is TGCAGTGCAATCAAAAACACCGGGACAGAGGTTCGCGATAATTCACCCCTCCACTTT.

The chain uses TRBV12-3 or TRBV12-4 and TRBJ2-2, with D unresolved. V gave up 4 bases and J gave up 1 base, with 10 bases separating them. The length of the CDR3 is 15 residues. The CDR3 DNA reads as TGTGCCAGCAGTTCGCATGACAAGAACACCGGGGAGCTGTTTTTT. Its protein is CASSSHDKNTGELFF.

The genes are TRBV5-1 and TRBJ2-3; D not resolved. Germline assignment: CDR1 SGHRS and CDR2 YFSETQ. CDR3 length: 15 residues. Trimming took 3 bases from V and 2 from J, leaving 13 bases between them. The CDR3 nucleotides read TGCGCCAGCAGCTCAGAAGGGTACTCCACAGATACGCAGTATTTT. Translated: CASSSEGYSTDTQYF.

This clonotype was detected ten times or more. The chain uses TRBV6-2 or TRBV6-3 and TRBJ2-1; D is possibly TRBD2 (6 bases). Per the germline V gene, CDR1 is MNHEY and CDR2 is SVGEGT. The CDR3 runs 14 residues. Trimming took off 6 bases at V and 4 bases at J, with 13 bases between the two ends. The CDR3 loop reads CASSHRTTYNEQFF. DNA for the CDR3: TGTGCCAGCAGCCATCGGACTACATACAATGAGCAGTTCTTC.

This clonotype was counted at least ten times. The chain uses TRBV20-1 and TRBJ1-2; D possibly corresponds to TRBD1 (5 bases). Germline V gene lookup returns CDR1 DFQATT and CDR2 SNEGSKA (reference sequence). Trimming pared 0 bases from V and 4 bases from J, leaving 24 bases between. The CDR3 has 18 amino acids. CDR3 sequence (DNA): TGCAGTGCTAGAGATTCGAGGCCCAGGGATCGGTATATCTATGGCTACACCTTC. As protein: CSARDSRPRDRYIYGYTF.

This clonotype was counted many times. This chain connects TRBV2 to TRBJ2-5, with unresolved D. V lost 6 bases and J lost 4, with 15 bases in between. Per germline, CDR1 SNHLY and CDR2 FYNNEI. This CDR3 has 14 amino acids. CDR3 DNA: TGTGCCAGCAGGGGCTTTTCTGCCGGAGAGACCCAGTACTTC. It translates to CASRGFSAGETQYF.

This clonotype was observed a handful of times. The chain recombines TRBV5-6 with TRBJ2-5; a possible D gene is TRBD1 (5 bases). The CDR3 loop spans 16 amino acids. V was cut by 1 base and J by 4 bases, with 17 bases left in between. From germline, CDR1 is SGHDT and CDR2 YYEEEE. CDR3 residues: CASSLMDGQGSETQYF. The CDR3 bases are TGTGCCAGCAGCTTGATGGATGGTCAGGGTTCAGAGACCCAGTACTTC.

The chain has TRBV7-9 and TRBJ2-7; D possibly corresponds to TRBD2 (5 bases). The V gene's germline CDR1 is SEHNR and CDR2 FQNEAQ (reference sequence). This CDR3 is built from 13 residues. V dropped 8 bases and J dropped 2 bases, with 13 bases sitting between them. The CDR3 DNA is TGTGCCAGCCGTCGGGATTCTCCCTACGAGCAGTACTTC. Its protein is CASRRDSPYEQYF.

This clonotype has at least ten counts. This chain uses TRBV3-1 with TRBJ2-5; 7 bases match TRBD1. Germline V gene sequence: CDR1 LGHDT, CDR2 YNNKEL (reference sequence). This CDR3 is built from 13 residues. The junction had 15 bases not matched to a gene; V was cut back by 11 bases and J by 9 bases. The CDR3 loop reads CASNGQELGAQYF. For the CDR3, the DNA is TGTGCCTCCAACGGACAGGAGCTGGGGGCCCAGTACTTC.

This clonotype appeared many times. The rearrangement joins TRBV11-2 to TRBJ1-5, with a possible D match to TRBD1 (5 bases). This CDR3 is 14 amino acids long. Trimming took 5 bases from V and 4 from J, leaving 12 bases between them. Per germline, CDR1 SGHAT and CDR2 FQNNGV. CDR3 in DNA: TGTGCCAGCAGCCCGACACGGGGGAATCAGCCCCAGCATTTT. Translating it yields CASSPTRGNQPQHF.

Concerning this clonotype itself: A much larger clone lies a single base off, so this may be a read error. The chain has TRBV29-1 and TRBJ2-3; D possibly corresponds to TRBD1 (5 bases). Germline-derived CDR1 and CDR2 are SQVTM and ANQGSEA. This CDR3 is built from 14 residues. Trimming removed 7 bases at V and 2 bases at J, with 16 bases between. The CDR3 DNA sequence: TGCAGCGCACGCCCGCAACAGGACACAGATACGCAGTATTTT. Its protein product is CSARPQQDTDTQYF.